This entry features one TCR beta chain sequence. CDR1 is MNHEY, CDR2 SMNVEV, per germline (reference sequence). The CDR3 has 16 amino acids. Between the trimmed V and J ends, which lost 3 bases and 1 base, there was a span of 10 bases. These data originate in a study of blood T cell repertoires in COVID-19. Across the study: Acute and convalescent COVID-19 specimens originated in the United States, Italy and Spain.

Here immunoSEQ multiplex PCR was the method, and the copy in TCRdb shows in-frame clones only, minus some. The data show 250,000 to 300,000 clones, around 86% seen once. The TCR comes from a man in his forties or fifties with acute or convalescent COVID-19. The sequenced material came from peripheral blood. The chain has TRBV27 and TRBJ2-6, with D possibly matching TRBD2 (6 bases). CDR3 region: CASSLIAGSGANVLTF. In DNA, the CDR3 is TGTGCCAGCAGTTTGATTGCGGGGTCTGGGGCCAACGTCCTGACTTTC. The entire variable domain, with the rest obtained from reference TRBV27 and TRBJ2-6, is as follows: EAQVTQNPRYLITVTGKKLTVTCSQNMNHEYMSWYRQDPGLGLRQIYYSMNVEVTDKGDVPEGYKVSRKEKRNFPLILESPSPNQTSLYFCASSLIAGSGANVLTFGAGSRLTVL.